This T cell receptor beta chain was sequenced for a study of blood T cells in healthy people across ages. In the study overall: For every two T cells, template switching captured about one barcoded beta molecule.

In germline, CDR1 is LNHDA, CDR2 SQIVND (reference sequence). The CDR3 has 13 residues. V was pared by 9 bases and J by 2 bases, with 5 bases of the junction left unmatched. A remark on this clonotype: Its antigen is still unknown.

Together with a sample-barcoded 5' primer, a J-beta primer mix was included in a second PCR lasting about 6 to 11 cycles. From each sample, at least 3 million paired-end reads containing CDR3 were obtained. Each CDR3 protein gets one entry after TCRdb re-called the 5' RACE reads with MiXCR. The data show about 1.7 million distinct CDR3 sequences, 28% seen once. Broader study findings: Naive CD4+ cell counts and diversity both ran higher in long-lived than in aged donors.

This clonotype was obtained from a woman aged 25 to 39 in good health. The rearrangement uses TRBV19 and TRBJ2-7, with TRBD1 matching 9 bases. The specimen was blood. CDR3 loop: CASAGTGTYEQYF. The CDR3 bases are TGTGCCAGCGCCGGGACAGGGACCTACGAGCAGTACTTC.